A selection of T cell receptor beta chains follows, all from one sample in a study of Graves' ophthalmopathy and Graves' hyperthyroidism. TCRdb re-derived calls from the multiplex PCR reads in MiXCR, one entry per CDR3 protein. The table has about half a million distinct CDR3 sequences, approximately 15% seen once. The sample was blood. The receptor source for this set is a woman aged 25 to 39 with Graves' ophthalmopathy. Each CDR3 is given with its conserved first and last residue. The D gene is left open where the match is weak. Clone size is shown for a subset of rows, as once, few, many or a class of expanded clone.

TRBV2,many,-,TRBJ1-6,CASKVGGSYNSPLHF,TGTGCCAGCAAAGTGGGGGGTTCCTATAATTCACCCCTCCACTTT
TRBV12-3/TRBV12-4,-,-,TRBJ1-6,CASTTTGAYNSPLHF,TGTGCCAGCACTACGACAGGTGCTTATAATTCACCCCTCCACTTT
TRBV5-1,many,TRBD1,TRBJ1-3,CASSEQGWRSGNTIYF,TGCGCCAGCAGCGAACAGGGGTGGCGGTCCGGAAACACCATATATTTT
TRBV12-3/TRBV12-4,-,TRBD1,TRBJ1-1,CASSPLYRGSEAFF,TGTGCCAGCAGTCCCCTTTACAGGGGGAGCGAAGCTTTCTTT
TRBV19,many,-,TRBJ1-2,CASSPGPTPAPGYTF,TGTGCCAGTAGTCCGGGACCCACTCCGGCGCCGGGCTACACCTTC
TRBV30,-,-,TRBJ1-2,CAWTIGRLDTF,TGTGCCTGGACCATCGGACGGCTAGACACCTTC
TRBV11-1,many,TRBD2,TRBJ2-5,CASSLARGLAHQETQYF,TGTGCCAGCAGCTTAGCGAGGGGACTAGCGCACCAAGAGACCCAGTACTTC
TRBV7-9,many,-,TRBJ1-2,CASSSEEDGYTF,TGTGCCAGCAGCTCCGAGGAGGATGGCTACACCTTC
TRBV19,-,-,TRBJ1-1,CASSIIGGADTEAFF,TGTGCCAGTAGTATTATAGGAGGGGCGGACACTGAAGCTTTCTTT
TRBV6-1,many,-,TRBJ2-3,CASGEGLAGPDTQYF,TGTGCCAGCGGAGAGGGCTTGGCGGGCCCAGATACGCAGTATTTT
TRBV12-3/TRBV12-4,many,TRBD1,TRBJ1-5,CASSQTGTGGNQPQHF,TGTGCCAGCAGTCAGACCGGGACAGGGGGCAATCAGCCCCAGCATTTT
TRBV12-3/TRBV12-4,-,-,TRBJ2-5,CASSLAGMETKYF,TGTGCCAGCAGCTTAGCAGGGATGGAGACCAAGTACTTC
TRBV11-2,few,-,TRBJ2-7,CASSSSRDGHEQYF,TGTGCCAGCAGCTCGAGCCGGGACGGGCACGAGCAGTACTTC
TRBV5-1,-,-,TRBJ2-2,CASSVSTGQRSTGELFF,TGCGCCAGCAGCGTCTCTACAGGGCAGCGGAGCACCGGGGAGCTGTTTTTT
TRBV5-6,-,-,TRBJ2-7,CASSPSRGPYYEQYF,TGTGCCAGCAGTCCATCGCGGGGGCCTTACTACGAGCAGTACTTC
TRBV7-3,many,-,TRBJ2-2,CASSLRGPGDWELFF,TGTGCCAGCAGCTTAAGGGGGCCAGGCGATTGGGAGCTGTTTTTT
TRBV5-5,-,-,TRBJ2-5,CASSLWTGEGTQYF,TGTGCCAGCAGCCTGTGGACTGGGGAAGGGACCCAGTACTTC
TRBV7-9,many,TRBD1,TRBJ2-5,CASSSPPRGQRETQYF,TGTGCCAGCAGCTCACCTCCCAGGGGGCAGCGCGAGACCCAGTACTTC
TRBV6-5,many,TRBD1,TRBJ1-2,CASSKGQGDRYGYTF,TGTGCCAGCAGCAAGGGACAGGGCGACCGCTATGGCTACACCTTC
TRBV19,many,-,TRBJ2-2,CASSLPRDTLAGELFF,TGTGCCAGTAGTTTACCTCGGGACACCCTGGCCGGGGAGCTGTTTTTT
TRBV28,many,-,TRBJ1-3,CASSPAGSPGNTIYF,TGTGCCAGCAGTCCCGCAGGGTCCCCTGGAAACACCATATATTTT
TRBV11-2,few,-,TRBJ2-2,CASSPLPRTNTGELFF,TGTGCCAGCAGCCCCTTACCGAGGACGAACACCGGGGAGCTGTTTTTT
TRBV6-1,many,-,TRBJ1-2,CASSPGGSYGYTF,TGTGCCAGCAGCCCGGGGGGGAGCTATGGCTACACCTTC
TRBV29-1,-,TRBD1,TRBJ1-1,CSVEGRYRGGTEAFF,TGCAGCGTTGAGGGAAGATACAGGGGAGGCACTGAAGCTTTCTTT
TRBV5-1,many,-,TRBJ1-2,CASRNVLERYGYTF,TGCGCCAGCAGAAACGTATTAGAGCGTTATGGCTACACCTTC
TRBV20-1,many,TRBD1,TRBJ1-6,CSAETGRDSPLHF,TGCAGTGCTGAGACAGGGCGAGATTCACCCCTCCACTTT
TRBV29-1,many,-,TRBJ1-5,CSVGGASNQPQHF,TGCAGCGTTGGGGGGGCCAGCAATCAGCCCCAGCATTTT
TRBV6-1,few,TRBD1,TRBJ1-2,CASSPRTGFEYGYTF,TGTGCCAGCAGTCCCCGGACAGGGTTTGAATATGGCTACACCTTC
TRBV2,few,TRBD1,TRBJ1-1,CASNPTGRLAEAFF,TGTGCCAGCAATCCGACAGGGAGGCTCGCTGAAGCTTTCTTT
TRBV20-1,many,TRBD1,TRBJ2-7,CSARDLQGGPYEQYF,TGCAGTGCTAGAGACCTACAGGGGGGCCCCTACGAGCAGTACTTC
TRBV12-3/TRBV12-4,many,-,TRBJ1-1,CASSLHFTEAFF,TGTGCCAGCAGTTTGCACTTCACTGAAGCTTTCTTT
TRBV4-1,many,-,TRBJ2-7,CASSLRDTYEQYF,TGCGCCAGCAGCCTCAGGGATACCTACGAGCAGTACTTC
TRBV29-1,many,TRBD1,TRBJ2-7,CSVEGQSPTYEQYF,TGCAGCGTTGAGGGACAGTCTCCCACATACGAGCAGTACTTC